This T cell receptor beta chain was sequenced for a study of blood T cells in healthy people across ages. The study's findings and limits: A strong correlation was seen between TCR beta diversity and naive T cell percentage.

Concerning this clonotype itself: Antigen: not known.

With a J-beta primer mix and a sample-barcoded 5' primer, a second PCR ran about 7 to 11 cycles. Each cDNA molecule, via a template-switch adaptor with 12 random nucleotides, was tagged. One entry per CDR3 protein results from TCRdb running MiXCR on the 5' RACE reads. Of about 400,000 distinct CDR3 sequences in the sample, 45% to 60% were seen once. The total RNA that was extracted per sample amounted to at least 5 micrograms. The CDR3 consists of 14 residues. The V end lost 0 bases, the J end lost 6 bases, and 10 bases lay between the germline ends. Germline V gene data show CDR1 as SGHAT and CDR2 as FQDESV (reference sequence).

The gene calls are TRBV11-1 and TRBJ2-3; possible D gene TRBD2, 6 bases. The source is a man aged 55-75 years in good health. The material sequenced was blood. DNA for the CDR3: TGTGCCAGCAGCTTAGCCCGGGGGAGGGATACGCAGTATTTT. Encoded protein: CASSLARGRDTQYF.